This TCR beta chain was retrieved from a study of type 1 regulatory T cells. For the study at large: An in vitro protocol generated T-allo10, a Tr1-enriched, alloantigen-specific CD4 T cell product.

TCRdb passed the reads through MiXCR, listing each CDR3 protein once. This sample carries approximately 2,800 distinct CDR3 sequences, 6.5% to 9% of them seen once, and the ten largest clones take around 6%. Within the sample, this clonotype is medium-sized. Its antigen remains unknown. The junction had 5 bases not matched to a gene; V was cut back by 1 base and J by 11 bases. The germline V gene has CDR1 SGHTA and CDR2 FQGNSA. There are 14 residues in the CDR3. The rearrangement links TRBV7-2 to TRBJ1-6, with 7 positions matching TRBD1. Material: cultured T cells, either the whole culture or a sorted T cell fraction (not recorded which). The sequence derives from a human donor in good health. The CDR3 protein is CASSLEETGTPLHF. CDR3 in DNA: TGTGCCAGCAGCTTAGAAGAGACAGGGACACCCCTCCACTTT.